Listed below are T cell receptor beta chains from one sample, sequenced in a study of blood T cell repertoires in COVID-19. Clones were read by immunoSEQ multiplex PCR, and TCRdb kept only the in-frame ones, dropping some. Altogether 200,000 to 300,000 clones are present, around nine tenths being singletons, with the ten largest covering over 7.5%. Sequenced material: peripheral blood. These receptors all stem from a man aged 35 to 55 who had recovered from COVID-19. The CDR3 runs from the conserved cysteine through the conserved F or W. Each record gives: V gene, clone size, J gene, D gene, CDR3 DNA, CDR3 protein. The D gene is left open where the match is weak. Only part of the rows carry a size: once, few, many, or a class if the clone is expanded.

>TRBV7-9|-|TRBJ2-3|TRBD2
TGTGCCAGCAGCTTCGGCCAAGGGAGGGGAGATACGCAGTATTTT
CASSFGQGRGDTQYF
>TRBV19|-|TRBJ2-4|-
TGTGCCAGTAGTATGAGTCCTTCCCTTCGGAGGGGAGACATTCAGTACTTC
CASSMSPSLRRGDIQYF
>TRBV5-1|-|TRBJ1-2|TRBD1
TGCGCCAGCAGCTTGTCGGACAGGGGCGCCTATGGCTACACCTTC
CASSLSDRGAYGYTF
>TRBV20-1|-|TRBJ1-2|-
TGCAGTGCTAGCGGAGGACGTAGCTACACCTTC
CSASGGRSYTF
>TRBV20-1|-|TRBJ2-2|TRBD2
TGCAGTGCTAGTGCGGGGGCCGGGGAGCTGTTTTTT
CSASAGAGELFF
>TRBV5-6|-|TRBJ2-1|-
TGTGCCAGCAGCCTACGCTACAATGAGCAGTTCTTC
CASSLRYNEQFF
>TRBV5-6|once|TRBJ2-7|TRBD2
TGTGCCAGCAGCTTGGGCGGGGGTAGGTACGAGCAGTACTTC
CASSLGGGRYEQYF
>TRBV7-2|-|TRBJ2-1|TRBD1
TGTGCCAGCAGCCATGACCCGGGACAGGGTGTTGAGCAGTTCTTC
CASSHDPGQGVEQFF
>TRBV18|-|TRBJ1-1|-
TGTGCCAGCTCCCGAAACATTGGGGTCGGCAGGGAGAACACTGAAGCTTTCTTT
CASSRNIGVGRENTEAFF
>TRBV18|-|TRBJ1-1|TRBD1
TGTGCCAGCTCCCGACAGGGCATTGAAGCTTTCTTT
CASSRQGIEAFF
>TRBV12-3/TRBV12-4|-|TRBJ2-3|-
TGTGCCAGCAGTAATAGTGGTACGCAGTATTTT
CASSNSGTQYF
>TRBV5-4|-|TRBJ2-7|-
TGTGCCAGCAGCTTGGGACTAGGGTACGAGCAGTACTTC
CASSLGLGYEQYF
>TRBV3-1/TRBV3-2|-|TRBJ2-3|-
TGTGCCAGCAGCCAAGGGACACCACGCACAGATACGCAGTATTTT
CASSQGTPRTDTQYF
>TRBV5-4|-|TRBJ2-5|TRBD1
TGTGCCAGCAGACCCCGACAGGGGGCGGAGACCCAGTACTTC
CASRPRQGAETQYF
>TRBV21-1|once|TRBJ1-2|-
TGTGCCAGCAGCAAAGTGGGAGGGACAGGGGATGGCTACACCTTC
CASSKVGGTGDGYTF
>TRBV7-2|-|TRBJ2-5|-
TGTGCCAGCAGCTTTTGGCAGGGCCAAGAGACCCAGTACTTC
CASSFWQGQETQYF
>TRBV29-1|-|TRBJ2-2|-
TGCAGCGGAACAGGGACCGGGGAGCTGTTTTTT
CSGTGTGELFF
>TRBV5-1|-|TRBJ2-3|-
TGCGCCAGCAGCTTTCGAGGTACGCAGTATTTT
CASSFRGTQYF
>TRBV7-6|few|TRBJ2-3|-
TGTGCCAGCAGCACACGGGAAGCTGCGGCCGCGGATACGCAGTATTTT
CASSTREAAAADTQYF
>TRBV3-1/TRBV3-2|many|TRBJ1-2|-
TGTGCCAGCAGCCCCTTGGGGGGGAGCAACTATGGCTACACCTTC
CASSPLGGSNYGYTF
>TRBV5-1|-|TRBJ2-3|-
TGCGCCAGCAGCTTGGGGGTAGCCACAGATACGCAGTATTTT
CASSLGVATDTQYF
>TRBV2|few|TRBJ2-7|-
TGTGCCAGCGGTATAGGTCAGGGGCTTGGGCAGTACTTC
CASGIGQGLGQYF
>TRBV7-9|-|TRBJ2-6|-
TGTGCCAGCAGCTTAACGCGGGATGGTGGGGCCAACGTCCTGACTTTC
CASSLTRDGGANVLTF